The rows below give T cell receptor beta chains drawn from one sample of a study of vaccination and CD4 T cells after COVID-19. TCRdb ran MiXCR on the PCR reads and lists one entry per CDR3 protein. There are over 10,000 distinct CDR3 sequences in the sample; roughly half occur only once, and approximately 18% lies in the top ten. Their antigen targets remain unknown. The material sequenced was cultured CD4+ T cells from blood, taken after SARS-CoV-2 vaccination. The receptors stem from a human donor with COVID-19. Both conserved end residues are part of each CDR3. Each record gives: V gene, D gene, clone size, J gene, CDR3 DNA, CDR3 protein. A D gene is named only where the DNA matches it firmly. Clone size is given for some rows only: seen once, a few or many times, or a class if the clone is expanded.

v_gene: TRBV7-7; d_gene: TRBD2; abundance: once; j_gene: TRBJ2-5; CDR3nt: TGTGCTAGCAGCTTCACAGCGGGGGGGGTAATGGAGACCCAGTACTTC; CDR3aa: CASSFTAGGVMETQYF
v_gene: TRBV28; d_gene: TRBD1; abundance: NA; j_gene: TRBJ1-1; CDR3nt: TGTGCCAGCAGTTTGATTTACAGGGGTGGAATCACTGAAGCTTTCTTT; CDR3aa: CASSLIYRGGITEAFF
v_gene: TRBV6-1; d_gene: NA; abundance: NA; j_gene: TRBJ1-1; CDR3nt: TGTGCCATCAGTGAGTCAAGGGGGGGGTCGAACACTGAAGCTTTCTTT; CDR3aa: CAISESRGGSNTEAFF
v_gene: TRBV7-8; d_gene: TRBD2; abundance: few; j_gene: TRBJ2-7; CDR3nt: TGTGCCAGCAGCCCGCACCCTAGCGGAAGCTCCTACGAGCAGTACTTC; CDR3aa: CASSPHPSGSSYEQYF
v_gene: TRBV7-9; d_gene: NA; abundance: NA; j_gene: TRBJ1-3; CDR3nt: TGTGCCAGCAGCCCACTGGGTGGGGCTGGAAACACCATATATTTT; CDR3aa: CASSPLGGAGNTIYF
v_gene: TRBV6-1; d_gene: TRBD1; abundance: NA; j_gene: TRBJ1-5; CDR3nt: TGTGCCAGCAGGCCGGGACAGGGGTCCAGGCAAGGGTATCAGCCCCAGCATTTT; CDR3aa: CASRPGQGSRQGYQPQHF
v_gene: TRBV7-2; d_gene: NA; abundance: NA; j_gene: TRBJ2-7; CDR3nt: TGTGCCAGCAGCCTTTACCAGGGTAACTACGAGCAGTACTTC; CDR3aa: CASSLYQGNYEQYF
v_gene: TRBV20-1; d_gene: TRBD2; abundance: NA; j_gene: TRBJ2-7; CDR3nt: TGCAGTGCACCTACTAGCGGGGGGGTACGCTCCTACGAGCAGTACTTC; CDR3aa: CSAPTSGGVRSYEQYF
v_gene: TRBV6-1; d_gene: NA; abundance: few; j_gene: TRBJ1-6; CDR3nt: TGTGCCATCTCTGGACAGAAGAATTCACCCCTCCACTTT; CDR3aa: CAISGQKNSPLHF
v_gene: TRBV7-9; d_gene: NA; abundance: NA; j_gene: TRBJ1-1; CDR3nt: TGTGCCAGCAGCTTTCCGGCGCCGGGGGTAGCTTTCTTT; CDR3aa: CASSFPAPGVAFF
v_gene: TRBV6-5; d_gene: TRBD2; abundance: NA; j_gene: TRBJ2-3; CDR3nt: TGTGCCAGCAGTTACCTAGCGGGGAAATCAGATACGCAGTATTTT; CDR3aa: CASSYLAGKSDTQYF
v_gene: TRBV19; d_gene: NA; abundance: NA; j_gene: TRBJ2-7; CDR3nt: TGTGCCAGTAGTATAGGGGGCCCGTACTCCTACGAGCAGTACTTC; CDR3aa: CASSIGGPYSYEQYF
v_gene: TRBV18; d_gene: NA; abundance: NA; j_gene: TRBJ1-2; CDR3nt: TGTGCCAGCTCACCACGGGAAGGCGGCTACACCTTC; CDR3aa: CASSPREGGYTF
v_gene: TRBV30; d_gene: NA; abundance: once; j_gene: TRBJ1-2; CDR3nt: TGTGCCTGGAGGCCAGGGAAATTCCCCTATGGCTACACCTTC; CDR3aa: CAWRPGKFPYGYTF
v_gene: TRBV7-2; d_gene: NA; abundance: NA; j_gene: TRBJ1-5; CDR3nt: TGTGCCAGCAGTTTTCGAGTTAGCAATCAGCCCCAGCATTTT; CDR3aa: CASSFRVSNQPQHF
v_gene: TRBV28; d_gene: NA; abundance: NA; j_gene: TRBJ2-3; CDR3nt: TGTGCCAGCAGTGGGGGGGCCATTATATATACGCAGTATTTT; CDR3aa: CASSGGAIIYTQYF
v_gene: TRBV20-1; d_gene: TRBD1; abundance: NA; j_gene: TRBJ2-7; CDR3nt: TGCAGTGCTAGACCCGACCCGGGACAGGGCTACGAGCAGTACTTC; CDR3aa: CSARPDPGQGYEQYF
v_gene: TRBV20-1; d_gene: TRBD1; abundance: few; j_gene: TRBJ1-5; CDR3nt: TGCAGTGCTAGTGGACAGGCGAAACAGCCCCAGCATTTT; CDR3aa: CSASGQAKQPQHF
v_gene: TRBV6-2/TRBV6-3; d_gene: TRBD1; abundance: NA; j_gene: TRBJ2-7; CDR3nt: TGTGCCAGCAGTTACCCCAACAGGGGCCAAACCTCCTACGAGCAGTACTTC; CDR3aa: CASSYPNRGQTSYEQYF
v_gene: TRBV4-2; d_gene: TRBD2; abundance: medium-sized; j_gene: TRBJ2-1; CDR3nt: TGTGCCAGCAGCCAACGGACTAGCGGGGGGACCGATGAGCAGTTCTTC; CDR3aa: CASSQRTSGGTDEQFF
v_gene: TRBV5-4; d_gene: NA; abundance: NA; j_gene: TRBJ1-2; CDR3nt: TGTGCCAGCAGTTTCACGGAAGATGGCTACACCTTC; CDR3aa: CASSFTEDGYTF
v_gene: TRBV19; d_gene: NA; abundance: NA; j_gene: TRBJ1-1; CDR3nt: TGTGCCAGTAGTATAGGAACGGGGACGGGGCCAGGGCGCGCTTTCTTT; CDR3aa: CASSIGTGTGPGRAFF
v_gene: TRBV5-4; d_gene: NA; abundance: NA; j_gene: TRBJ2-7; CDR3nt: TGTGCCAGCAGCTTGGTGGGGCGTTACGAGCAGTACTTC; CDR3aa: CASSLVGRYEQYF
v_gene: TRBV20-1; d_gene: NA; abundance: NA; j_gene: TRBJ1-2; CDR3nt: TGCAGTGCTAGAGGCTGGGACGGAAACTATGGCTACACCTTC; CDR3aa: CSARGWDGNYGYTF
v_gene: TRBV20-1; d_gene: NA; abundance: few; j_gene: TRBJ2-5; CDR3nt: TGCAGTGCTAGTAGGGGAGGAGAGACCCAGTACTTC; CDR3aa: CSASRGGETQYF
v_gene: TRBV15; d_gene: TRBD2; abundance: NA; j_gene: TRBJ2-7; CDR3nt: TGTCCCACCAGCAGAGATCGGGTAGCGGGGACCGAGCAGTACTTC; CDR3aa: CPTSRDRVAGTEQYF
v_gene: TRBV2; d_gene: NA; abundance: NA; j_gene: TRBJ1-1; CDR3nt: TGTGCCAGCAGAAGACAGCCTGAAGCTTTCTTT; CDR3aa: CASRRQPEAFF
v_gene: TRBV20-1; d_gene: TRBD1; abundance: NA; j_gene: TRBJ2-2; CDR3nt: TGCAGTGCTAGATCGGGACAGGGGGCAACCGGGGAGCTGTTTTTT; CDR3aa: CSARSGQGATGELFF
v_gene: TRBV6-2/TRBV6-3; d_gene: NA; abundance: NA; j_gene: TRBJ2-7; CDR3nt: TGTGCCAGCAGGAGAGATCAGCAGTACTTC; CDR3aa: CASRRDQQYF